The next 4 T cell receptor beta chains were all read from a single sample in a study of T cell responses to AZD1222 COVID-19 vaccine. Clones were read by immunoSEQ multiplex PCR, and TCRdb kept only the in-frame ones, dropping some. The sample has some 110,000 clones; around 89% are singletons. Sequencing used peripheral blood, obtained on day 0 of AZD1222 vaccination. All receptors come from an adult in good health.

The CDR3 sequence: CASSPASSSYNEQFF. Written as DNA, the CDR3 is TGTGCCAGCAGCCCGGCATCGAGCTCCTACAATGAGCAGTTCTTC. V and J are TRBV7-2 and TRBJ2-1, with unresolved D. The germline CDR1 and CDR2 sequences are SGHTA and FQGNSA. The CDR3 is 15 residues long. Trimming took 5 bases from V and 0 from J, leaving 11 bases between them.

This chain connects TRBV6-6 to TRBJ2-7; D is undetermined. Germline CDR1 is MNHNY and CDR2 is SVGAGI (reference sequence). Trimming left V 2 bases short and J 0 bases short, with 5 bases between. CDR3 size: 13 residues. The DNA for the CDR3 is TGTGCCAGCAGTTACCCTAACTCCTACGAGCAGTACTTC. This translates into CASSYPNSYEQYF.

The chain is built from TRBV9 and TRBJ1-5, with 7 bases that match TRBD1. Germline values: CDR1 SGDLS, CDR2 YYNGEE. The CDR3 is 18 residues long. Germline trimming cut 5 bases from V and 0 bases from J; bases unmatched to any gene: 14. This chain's CDR3 is CASSRDRARHNSNQPQHF. The DNA for the CDR3 is TGTGCCAGCAGTCGCGACAGGGCCAGACACAATAGCAATCAGCCCCAGCATTTT.

This clone came up once. The chain is built from TRBV3-1 (or the pseudogene TRBV3-2) and TRBJ2-4; D possibly matches TRBD1 or TRBD2 (6 bases each). The CDR3 covers 15 residues. V lost 1 base and J 4 bases, leaving 11 bases between the germline ends. Germline values: CDR1 LGHDT, CDR2 YNNKEL (reference sequence). In DNA form, the CDR3 reads TGTGCCAGCAGCCAAGGGGGAGGACAGAAAAACATTCAGTACTTC. Its translation is CASSQGGGQKNIQYF.